The present T cell receptor (beta chain) was sequenced within a study of T-cell reconstitution after alpha-beta-depleted transplantation in children. The study, taken as a whole, reports: Expanded clones from the graft, numbering several hundred, reportedly supplied alpha-beta T cells about two months after transplant. A year had passed since transplant, and T-cell counts and diversity by then came mostly from newly produced T cells.

This CDR3 is built from 14 residues. Germline V CDR1 and CDR2: SGHTA, FQGNSA. The germline V and J ends were trimmed by 1 base and 6 bases, with 10 bases remaining between them. Unique molecular identifiers were built into the TCRbeta library. MiXCR, applied by TCRdb to the PCR reads, yields one record per CDR3 protein. The sample includes about 980,000 distinct CDR3 sequences, roughly 29% of them seen just once. As concerns this clonotype: Antigen: not known.

The TCR comes from a boy younger than two who had a stem cell transplant for SCID, so the T cells may come from the graft donor. The material sequenced was PBMCs, mostly from graft donor cells, taken 360 days after TCRalphabeta/CD19-depleted stem cell transplant. The V and J genes are TRBV7-2 and TRBJ2-4, with D maybe TRBD1 (6 bases). This CDR3 reads CASSLVGGRNIQYF. The CDR3 DNA follows: TGTGCCAGCAGCTTAGTAGGGGGTCGAAACATTCAGTACTTC.